Below, 21 T cell receptor beta chains from the same sample are listed, as sequenced in a study of vaccination effects on CD4 cells after COVID-19. Assay: immunoSEQ multiplex PCR; the TCRdb copy retains only in-frame clones and omits some. The sample lists about 30,000 clones; more than 55% were seen once. These TCRs are of unknown antigen specificity. With about 9 days of culture completed, CD4+ T cells were isolated. The sequences come from CD4+ T cells from PBMCs cultured without peptide, collected before COVID-19 vaccination. The origin of the receptors is a human donor who received a COVID-19 vaccine.

J is TRBJ2-5 and V is TRBV9; D remains unclear. The ends were cut back, 0 bases at V and 5 bases at J, with 11 bases in the middle. The CDR3 has 14 residues. Germline lookup yields CDR1 SGDLS and CDR2 YYNGEE. The CDR3, as DNA: TGTGCCAGCAGCGTAGGCCCAGAGAGGGAGACCCAGTACTTC. Translated, it gives CASSVGPERETQYF. The variable domain in full, completed from reference TRBV9 and TRBJ2-5, reads DSGVTQTPKHLITATGQRVTLRCSPRSGDLSVYWYQQSLDQGLQFLIQYYNGEERAKGNILERFSAQQFPDLHSELNLSSLELGDSALYFCASSVGPERETQYFGPGTRLLVL.

The chain recombines TRBV19 with TRBJ1-2; the D gene is possibly TRBD1 (5 bases). The CDR3 totals 16 residues. Germline V gene lookup returns CDR1 LNHDA and CDR2 SQIVND (reference sequence). Deletions cut 6 bases from V and 2 bases from J, with 19 bases between. In DNA form, the CDR3 reads TGTGCCAGTAGCCCCTCCGGGACCGAGTTAAACTATGGCTACACCTTC. This gives the protein CASSPSGTELNYGYTF.

The gene calls are TRBV5-1 and TRBJ1-2, with no clear D. The CDR3 extends over 13 amino acids. The germline gives CDR1 SGHRS, CDR2 YFSETQ. V lost 2 bases and J lost 0, with 5 bases in between. CDR3 sequence: CASSFDSNYGYTF. The DNA for the CDR3 is TGCGCCAGCAGCTTCGACTCTAACTATGGCTACACCTTC.

The chain employs TRBV5-5 and TRBJ1-5; possible D gene TRBD1, 5 bases. The CDR3 consists of 15 residues. Trimming removed 0 bases from V and 1 base from J, with 8 bases in between. Germline V lookup: CDR1 SGHKS, CDR2 YYEKEE (reference sequence). Here the CDR3 reads CASSLEGLSNQPQHF. The CDR3 nucleotides are TGTGCCAGCAGCTTGGAGGGACTGAGCAATCAGCCCCAGCATTTT.

The chain combines TRBV5-6 with TRBJ2-2, with 10 positions matching TRBD2. The trim removed 5 bases at V and 3 bases at J, leaving 10 bases unmatched. CDR3 length equals 17 residues. Germline CDR1 is SGHDT and CDR2 is YYEEEE. The CDR3 spells CASRLAGAQGDTGELFF. In DNA form, the CDR3 reads TGTGCCAGCAGGCTAGCGGGGGCACAGGGGGACACCGGGGAGCTGTTTTTT.

The V gene is TRBV10-3, the J gene TRBJ2-7; TRBD2 agrees at 11 bases. CDR1 ENHRY and CDR2 SYGVKD come from the germline V gene. The CDR3 totals 21 residues. V shed 4 bases, J shed 0 bases, and the junction held 20 bases outside the gene matches. Written as DNA, the CDR3 is TGTGCCATCAGTGCCAACCCCCCGGTTCTAGCGGGAGGATCGGGCTCCTACGAGCAGTACTTC. This translates into CAISANPPVLAGGSGSYEQYF.

This chain joins TRBV11-2 and TRBJ2-4; D is uncertain. The germline gives CDR1 SGHAT, CDR2 FQNNGV. This CDR3 spans 13 amino acids. Between the trimmed V and J ends, which lost 2 bases and 4 bases, there was a span of 6 bases. The CDR3 loop is CASSLIKKNIQYF. The DNA of the CDR3 is TGTGCCAGCAGCTTAATTAAGAAAAACATTCAGTACTTC. Complete variable domain (other parts from reference TRBV11-2 and TRBJ2-4): EAGVAQSPRYKIIEKRQSVAFWCNPISGHATLYWYQQILGQGPKLLIQFQNNGVVDDSQLPKDRFSAERLKGVDSTLKIQPAKLEDSAVYLCASSLIKKNIQYFGAGTRLSVL.

CDR3 in amino acids: CASSIDLRGADTQYF. The CDR3 nucleotides read TGTGCCAGTAGTATAGATCTAAGGGGCGCGGATACGCAGTATTTT. The chain joins TRBV19 to TRBJ2-3; maybe TRBD1 (5 bases). Trimming removed 0 bases from V and 6 bases from J, with 13 bases in between. CDR1 and CDR2 (germline): LNHDA, SQIVND (reference sequence). The CDR3 loop spans 15 amino acids. The full variable domain, in which reference TRBV19 and TRBJ2-3 provide the parts outside the CDR3, is DGGITQSPKYLFRKEGQNVTLSCEQNLNHDAMYWYRQDPGQGLRLIYYSQIVNDFQKGDIAEGYSVSREKKESFPLTVTSAQKNPTAFYLCASSIDLRGADTQYFGPGTRLTVL.

The chain carries TRBV10-3 and TRBJ1-5; 8 nucleotides agree with TRBD1. The CDR3 has 17 amino acids. Per germline, CDR1 ENHRY and CDR2 SYGVKD. J was trimmed by 0 bases and V by 5 bases; bases with no gene match: 9. The CDR3 spells CAISSGTGDYSNQPQHF. The CDR3, as DNA: TGTGCCATCAGTTCCGGGACAGGAGATTATAGCAATCAGCCCCAGCATTTT.

The rearrangement links TRBV5-1 to TRBJ2-5; D might be TRBD1 (5 bases). CDR1 is SGHRS and CDR2 is YFSETQ in the germline V gene. CDR3 length equals 15 residues. Trimming shortened V by 4 bases and J by 7 bases, and 20 bases separated the two germline ends. CDR3 nucleotides: TGCGCCAGCAGCCCAGGGTCGGTTAGCTTAGCGACCCAGTACTTC. As protein: CASSPGSVSLATQYF.

This chain joins TRBV11-2 and TRBJ2-2; D tentatively fits TRBD1 or TRBD2 (5 bases each). Germline values: CDR1 SGHAT, CDR2 FQNNGV. The V and J ends lost 5 bases and 3 bases respectively, with 13 bases between them. The CDR3 spans 15 residues. In DNA form, the CDR3 reads TGTGCCAGCAGCCTCGCCAGGGAGTACACCGGGGAGCTGTTTTTT. The encoded protein is CASSLAREYTGELFF.

The rearrangement joins TRBV3-1 (or the pseudogene TRBV3-2) to TRBJ2-1, with D maybe TRBD2 (6 bases). The germline V gene has CDR1 LGHDT and CDR2 YNNKEL (reference sequence). Trimming shortened V by 6 bases and J by 1 base, and 10 bases separated the two germline ends. This CDR3 is 14 amino acids long. In DNA, the CDR3 is TGTGCCAGCAGTCCTAGCGTTTCCTACAATGAGCAGTTCTTC. Translating it yields CASSPSVSYNEQFF.

The J gene is TRBJ2-1, the V gene TRBV19, with 8 nucleotides matching TRBD2. Germline trimming cut 5 bases from V and 7 bases from J; bases unmatched to any gene: 16. The CDR3 is made up of 17 amino acids. The germline CDR1 and CDR2 sequences are LNHDA and SQIVND (reference sequence). DNA of the CDR3: TGTGCCAGTAGTCCAACCCATCTCAGCGGGAGTTCTAATGAGCAGTTCTTC. Translated, it gives CASSPTHLSGSSNEQFF.

J is TRBJ2-2 and V is TRBV4-1; 7 bases are shared with TRBD1. The CDR3 contains 16 residues. The germline V gene has CDR1 MGHRA and CDR2 YSYEKL. Trimming removed 0 bases from V and 0 bases from J; junction bases left unmatched: 1. The CDR3 DNA reads TGCGCCAGCAGCCAAGAGCAGGGGGCGAACACCGGGGAGCTGTTTTTT. Translating it yields CASSQEQGANTGELFF.

The chain employs TRBV3-1 (or the pseudogene TRBV3-2) and TRBJ2-1; 15 bases agree with TRBD2. Germline CDR1 is LGHDT and CDR2 is YNNKEL (reference sequence). The CDR3 is made up of 17 amino acids. The J segment lost 9 bases and the V segment lost 3 bases, leaving 9 bases of the junction unmatched. The CDR3 loop is CASSQPGLAGGVGEQFF. The CDR3 region has the DNA TGTGCCAGCAGCCAGCCGGGACTAGCGGGAGGAGTGGGTGAGCAGTTCTTC.

The chain couples TRBV12-5 to TRBJ1-1; no firm D call. Germline V gene lookup returns CDR1 LGHNT and CDR2 FRNRAP. The V and J ends lost 2 bases and 0 bases respectively, with 7 bases between them. The CDR3 has 14 amino acids. The CDR3 nucleotides read TGTGCTAGTGGTTTGACATACATGAACACTGAAGCTTTCTTT. Its protein product is CASGLTYMNTEAFF.

Written as DNA, the CDR3 is TGTGCCCCCGCGGGCAGGGGAGTTATCCCCGCTTACAATGAGCAGTTCTTC. Residues: CAPAGRGVIPAYNEQFF. The chain couples TRBV10-3 to TRBJ2-1; weak D call: TRBD1 (6 bases). The V end was cut by 11 bases, the J end by 4 bases, with 27 bases between. Germline-derived CDR1 and CDR2 are ENHRY and SYGVKD. The CDR3 consists of 17 residues.

The J gene is TRBJ2-3, the V gene TRBV14, with D possibly matching TRBD2 (5 bases). V lost 1 base to trimming and J lost 2 bases, with 16 bases between them. The CDR3 sequence is 17 residues long. Germline CDR1 and CDR2: SGHDN and FVKESK. The CDR3 protein is CASSQALPGGHTDTQYF. The CDR3 nucleotides read TGTGCCAGCAGCCAAGCCCTACCTGGCGGGCACACAGATACGCAGTATTTT. The full variable domain, with the rest looked up from reference TRBV14 and TRBJ2-3, is EAGVTQFPSHSVIEKGQTVTLRCDPISGHDNLYWYRRVMGKEIKFLLHFVKESKQDESGMPNNRFLAERTGGTYSTLKVQPAELEDSGVYFCASSQALPGGHTDTQYFGPGTRLTVL.

J is TRBJ1-1 and V is TRBV11-3; no definite D call. Germline V CDR1 and CDR2: SGHNT, YENEEA. The CDR3 spans 13 residues. Between the trimmed V and J ends, which lost 1 base and 3 bases, there was a span of 6 bases. The CDR3 is CASSLVRDTEAFF. For the CDR3, the DNA is TGTGCCAGCAGCTTAGTGCGGGACACTGAAGCTTTCTTT.

This clone was recorded only once. The chain carries TRBV2 and TRBJ2-7; a possible D gene is TRBD2 (5 bases). V lost 5 bases to trimming and J lost 5 bases, with 7 bases between them. CDR1 and CDR2 (germline): SNHLY, FYNNEI. The length of the CDR3 is 11 residues. CDR3 in DNA: TGTGCCAGCAGTCGGCGGGACGAGCAGTACTTC. Translation gives CASSRRDEQYF.

This clone was seen a handful of times. V gene TRBV23-1 combines with J gene TRBJ1-1; the D is unclear. TRBV23-1 is marked as an open reading frame, function uncertain. The CDR3 spans 14 residues. The germline V and J ends were trimmed by 4 bases and 5 bases, with 14 bases remaining between them. CDR3 sequence (DNA): TGCGCCAGCAGTCTAAAGTGGGCAGCGACTGAAGCTTTCTTT. Protein: CASSLKWAATEAFF.